Listed below are T cell receptor beta chains from one sample, sequenced in a study of blood T cells in healthy people across ages. TCRdb re-called the 5' RACE reads with MiXCR, one entry per CDR3 protein. Among around 520,000 distinct CDR3 sequences, over 25% were seen once, and the ten largest hold over 3.5%. In addition, the sample was reused for a study of T cells of mothers and their children.

The sequenced sample was blood. The source of these receptors is a boy aged 2 to 10 in good health. Each CDR3 is given with its conserved first and last residue. The D gene is left open where the match is weak. Where a row states a size, it is once, few, many or the class of an expanded clone; other rows omit it.

TRBJ2-3	-	TRBD2	TRBV12-3/TRBV12-4	CASDSGGRKYF	TGTGCCAGCGATTCCGGGGGGAGGAAGTATTTT
TRBJ2-5	few	-	TRBV20-1	CSAGSEAQETQYF	TGCAGTGCGGGTAGCGAAGCGCAAGAGACCCAGTACTTC
TRBJ2-3	few	-	TRBV7-6	CASSLGVGDTQYF	TGTGCCAGCAGCTTAGGAGTCGGGGATACGCAGTATTTT
TRBJ2-5	-	-	TRBV4-1	CASSHADRGTQYF	TGCGCCAGCAGCCACGCTGACCGTGGGACCCAGTACTTC
TRBJ2-5	-	-	TRBV15	CATSRETAIQETQYF	TGTGCCACCAGCAGAGAGACAGCCATCCAAGAGACCCAGTACTTC
TRBJ2-1	few	TRBD2	TRBV20-1	CSARDSGQYGRAGGSEQFF	TGCAGTGCTAGAGATTCTGGCCAGTATGGTAGAGCGGGAGGAAGTGAGCAGTTCTTC
TRBJ2-2	-	-	TRBV5-1	CASSLDSFNTGELFF	TGCGCCAGCAGCTTGGACAGTTTCAACACCGGGGAGCTGTTTTTT
TRBJ2-1	-	TRBD2	TRBV10-3	CAISGIAGGPFRNEQFF	TGTGCCATCAGTGGAATAGCGGGAGGGCCTTTCCGCAATGAGCAGTTCTTC
TRBJ1-1	-	-	TRBV20-1	CSARAGRNTEAFF	TGCAGTGCTAGGGCCGGCAGGAACACTGAAGCTTTCTTT
TRBJ2-1	few	-	TRBV29-1	CSAANGGDNEQFF	TGCAGCGCCGCTAATGGCGGGGACAATGAGCAGTTCTTC